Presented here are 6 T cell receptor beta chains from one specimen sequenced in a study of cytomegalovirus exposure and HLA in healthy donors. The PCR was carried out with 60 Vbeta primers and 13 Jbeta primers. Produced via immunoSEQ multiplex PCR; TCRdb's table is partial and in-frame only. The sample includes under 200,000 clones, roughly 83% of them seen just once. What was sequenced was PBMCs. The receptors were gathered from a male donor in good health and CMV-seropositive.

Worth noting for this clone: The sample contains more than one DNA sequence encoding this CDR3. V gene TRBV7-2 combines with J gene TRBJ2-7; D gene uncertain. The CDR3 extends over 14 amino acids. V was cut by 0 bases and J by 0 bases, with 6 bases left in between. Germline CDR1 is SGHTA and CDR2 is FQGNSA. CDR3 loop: CASSLAFSSYEQYF. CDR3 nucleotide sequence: TGTGCCAGCAGCTTAGCGTTTAGCTCCTACGAGCAGTACTTC. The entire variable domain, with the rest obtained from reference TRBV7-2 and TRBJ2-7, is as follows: GAGVSQSPSNKVTEKGKDVELRCDPISGHTALYWYRQSLGQGLEFLIYFQGNSAPDKSGLPSDRFSAERTGGSVSTLTIQRTQQEDSAVYLCASSLAFSSYEQYFGPGTRLTVT.

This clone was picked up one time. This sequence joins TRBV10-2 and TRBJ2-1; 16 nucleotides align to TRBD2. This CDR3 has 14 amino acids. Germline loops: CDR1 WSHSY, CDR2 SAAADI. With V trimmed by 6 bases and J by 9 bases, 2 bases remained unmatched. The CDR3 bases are TGCGCCAGCAGGGGACTAGCGGGGGGGGGTGAGCAGTTCTTC. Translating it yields CASRGLAGGGEQFF.

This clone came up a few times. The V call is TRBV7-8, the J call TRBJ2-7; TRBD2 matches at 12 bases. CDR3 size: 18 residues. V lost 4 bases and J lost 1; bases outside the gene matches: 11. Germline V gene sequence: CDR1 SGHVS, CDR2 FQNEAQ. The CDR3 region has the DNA TGTGCCAGCAGCTCCAGACTAGCGGGGGATCCCTTTTCCTACGAGCAGTACTTC. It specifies CASSSRLAGDPFSYEQYF.

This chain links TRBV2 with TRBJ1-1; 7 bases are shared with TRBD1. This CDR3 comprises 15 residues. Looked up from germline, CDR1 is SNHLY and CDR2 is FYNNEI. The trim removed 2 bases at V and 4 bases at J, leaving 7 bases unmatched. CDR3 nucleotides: TGTGCCAGCAGTGAAAGGGACAGCGGAATCACTGAAGCTTTCTTT. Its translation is CASSERDSGITEAFF. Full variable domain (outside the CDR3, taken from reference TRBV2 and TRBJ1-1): EPEVTQTPSHQVTQMGQEVILRCVPISNHLYFYWYRQILGQKVEFLVSFYNNEISEKSEIFDDQFSVERPDGSNFTLKIRSTKLEDSAMYFCASSERDSGITEAFFGQGTRLTVV.

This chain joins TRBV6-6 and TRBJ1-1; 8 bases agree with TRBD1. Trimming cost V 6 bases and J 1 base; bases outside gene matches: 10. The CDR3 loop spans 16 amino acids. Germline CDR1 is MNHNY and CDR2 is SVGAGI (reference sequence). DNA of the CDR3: TGTGCCAGCAGACCCCCGGACGGACAGGGGAACACTGAAGCTTTCTTT. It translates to CASRPPDGQGNTEAFF.

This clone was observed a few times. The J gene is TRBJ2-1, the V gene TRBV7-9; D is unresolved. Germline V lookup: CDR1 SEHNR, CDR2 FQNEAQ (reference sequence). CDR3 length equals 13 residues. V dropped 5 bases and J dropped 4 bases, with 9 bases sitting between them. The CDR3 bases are TGTGCCAGCAGCCTACGCGAATACAATGAGCAGTTCTTC. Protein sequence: CASSLREYNEQFF. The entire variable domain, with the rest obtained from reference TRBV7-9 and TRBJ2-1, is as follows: DTGVSQNPRHKITKRGQNVTFRCDPISEHNRLYWYRQTLGQGPEFLTYFQNEAQLEKSRLLSDRFSAERPKGSFSTLEIQRTEQGDSAMYLCASSLREYNEQFFGPGTRLTVL.